This T cell receptor (beta chain) was retrieved from a study of blood T cell repertoires in COVID-19. Study context: There were acute and convalescent COVID-19 samples, and they came from the United States, Italy and Spain. T cells, B-cell-depleted T cells, or PBMCs provided the cDNA or gDNA that served as material.

This clone was detected only a few times. In germline, CDR1 is LGHNA, CDR2 YNFKEQ. The CDR3 is 14 residues long. V was shortened by 2 bases and J by 8 bases, with 15 bases between the two germline ends. Clones were sequenced by immunoSEQ multiplex PCR, and TCRdb holds only the in-frame ones, with some missing. The table lists 65,000 to 95,000 clones, 85% to 90% of them singletons. The chain combines TRBV4-2 with TRBJ1-2, with D unresolved. This receptor was identified in a man aged 50 to 60 with active COVID-19. The specimen sequenced was peripheral blood. CDR3 residues: CASSQYTNTEGYTF. CDR3 coding DNA: TGTGCCAGCAGCCAATATACGAACACGGAGGGCTACACCTTC.